The 25 T cell receptor beta chains below all came from one sample that was sequenced in a study of CD8+ T cells in alopecia areata. Sequencing relied on a cDNA template that was reverse transcribed from extracted RNA. TCRdb's table, derived via immunoSEQ multiplex PCR, lists solely in-frame clones and lacks some. Of 190,000 or so clones in the sample, about 62% were seen once. As for treatment: oral pan-JAK inhibitor, 5-10 mg twice daily. Sequenced here: CD4+ T cells sorted from blood, sampled at week 24, from a patient treated with tofacitinib. Source of these receptors: a human donor with alopecia areata.

There are a few counts of this clone. The chain has TRBV30 and TRBJ1-5; D gene uncertain. V dropped 2 bases and J dropped 1 base, with 9 bases sitting between them. Germline V gene data show CDR1 as GTSNPN and CDR2 as SVGIG (reference sequence). CDR3 length: 14 residues. The CDR3, as DNA: TGTGCCTGGAGTCAAGGAGGGAGCAATCAGCCCCAGCATTTT. This sequence encodes CAWSQGGSNQPQHF.

V and J are TRBV9 and TRBJ1-2; D uncertain. Germline V CDR1 and CDR2: SGDLS, YYNGEE. V lost 0 bases and J lost 8, with 11 bases in between. The CDR3 totals 13 residues. CDR3 nucleotide sequence: TGTGCCAGCAGCGTAGCCATAGGGAACGGCTACACCTTC. Residues: CASSVAIGNGYTF.

V usage is TRBV5-4 and J usage is TRBJ1-6; no clear D. The germline V and J ends were trimmed by 0 bases and 8 bases, with 9 bases remaining between them. Germline CDR1 SGHNT, CDR2 YYREEE (reference sequence). The CDR3 has 14 residues. CDR3 region: CASSLVATDSPLHF. In DNA, the CDR3 is TGTGCCAGCAGCTTGGTCGCCACTGATTCACCCCTCCACTTT.

This clone was counted only a few times. This chain links TRBV23-1 with TRBJ1-4, with TRBD1 identical over 9 bases. TRBV23-1 is an open reading frame whose function is uncertain. J gave up 6 bases and V 5 bases, and 7 bases lay outside the gene matches. CDR3 length equals 15 residues. The CDR3 sequence is CASSFRTGEDEKLFF. CDR3 DNA: TGCGCCAGCAGTTTCCGGACAGGGGAAGATGAAAAACTGTTTTTT.

This clone appeared a single time. CDR3 DNA: TGCGCCAGCAGCCAACAAACTCTCCAAGAGACCCAGTACTTC. Translated, it gives CASSQQTLQETQYF. The V and J genes are TRBV4-1 and TRBJ2-5; no firm D call. Germline CDR1 MGHRA, CDR2 YSYEKL. The CDR3 consists of 14 residues. V lost 2 bases to trimming and J lost 1 base, with 8 bases between them.

This chain joins TRBV5-6 and TRBJ2-5; D perhaps matches TRBD2 (7 bases). The germline V gene has CDR1 SGHDT and CDR2 YYEEEE. The CDR3 spans 15 residues. Trimming removed 3 bases at V and 4 bases at J, with 16 bases between. The CDR3 loop reads CASSSPGGGGETQYF. The CDR3 nucleotides are TGTGCCAGCAGCTCCCCGGGCGGGGGCGGAGAGACCCAGTACTTC. The variable domain in full, with the rest retrieved from reference TRBV5-6 and TRBJ2-5, is DAGVTQSPTHLIKTRGQQVTLRCSPKSGHDTVSWYQQALGQGPQFIFQYYEEEERQRGNFPDRFSGHQFPNYSSELNVNALLLGDSALYLCASSSPGGGGETQYFGPGTRLLVL.

This clone was recorded only once. The chain combines TRBV7-9 with TRBJ2-2, with unresolved D. V shed 8 bases and J shed 0 bases, with 13 bases lying between them. Germline V CDR1 and CDR2: SEHNR, FQNEAQ (reference sequence). This CDR3 contains 15 residues. CDR3 bases: TGTGCCAGCCCTGGAACGCTCTCGAACACCGGGGAGCTGTTTTTT. Translating it yields CASPGTLSNTGELFF. Drawing the rest from reference TRBV7-9 and TRBJ2-2, the complete variable domain is DTGVSQNPRHKITKRGQNVTFRCDPISEHNRLYWYRQTLGQGPEFLTYFQNEAQLEKSRLLSDRFSAERPKGSFSTLEIQRTEQGDSAMYLCASPGTLSNTGELFFGEGSRLTVL.

The chain is built from TRBV10-3 and TRBJ2-2; 10 nucleotides agree with TRBD2. This CDR3 comprises 16 residues. Germline V lookup: CDR1 ENHRY, CDR2 SYGVKD. With 6 bases clipped from V and 1 base from J, the junction kept 5 bases outside the gene matches. The CDR3 is CAISGLAAGNTGELFF. CDR3 DNA: TGTGCCATCAGCGGACTAGCGGCCGGGAACACCGGGGAGCTGTTTTTT.

The chain carries TRBV5-6 and TRBJ1-2; TRBD1 matches at 8 bases. CDR3 length: 14 residues. Trimming cost V 3 bases and J 4 bases; bases outside gene matches: 5. Germline CDR1 SGHDT, CDR2 YYEEEE. The CDR3 sequence: CASSSQGAGYGYTF. CDR3 in DNA: TGTGCCAGCAGCTCTCAGGGGGCGGGCTATGGCTACACCTTC.

This clone was seen a handful of times. The gene calls are TRBV28 and TRBJ2-4, with D possibly called TRBD1 or TRBD2 (5 bases each). Germline loops: CDR1 MDHEN, CDR2 SYDVKM. The CDR3 extends over 12 amino acids. The CDR3 coding sequence is TGTGCTTCAGGGAGAGCCAAAAACATTCAGTACTTC. Translated, it gives CASGRAKNIQYF. Drawing the rest from reference TRBV28 and TRBJ2-4, the complete variable domain is DVKVTQSSRYLVKRTGEKVFLECVQDMDHENMFWYRQDPGLGLRLIYFSYDVKMKEKGDIPEGYSVSREKKERFSLILESASTNQTSMYLCASGRAKNIQYFGAGTRLSVL.

This sequence joins TRBV4-1 and TRBJ2-7; D unresolved. The ends were cut back, 0 bases at V and 9 bases at J, with 15 bases in the middle. This CDR3 comprises 14 residues. The germline V gene encodes CDR1 MGHRA and CDR2 YSYEKL. The CDR3 DNA reads TGCGCCAGCAGCCAAGAGCAACGGACGGCGAGGCAGTACTTC. It codes for CASSQEQRTARQYF.

The sample holds a few counts of this clone. The chain is built from TRBV29-1 and TRBJ1-1; D gene ambiguous. Per germline, CDR1 SQVTM and CDR2 ANQGSEA. Trimming took 5 bases from V and 0 from J, leaving 7 bases between them. CDR3 size: 12 residues. In DNA form, the CDR3 reads TGCAGCGTTCAGGCAATGAACACTGAAGCTTTCTTT. Translation: CSVQAMNTEAFF.

V gene TRBV5-1 combines with J gene TRBJ1-1; D is unresolved. Germline V gene sequence: CDR1 SGHRS, CDR2 YFSETQ. There are 13 residues in the CDR3. The germline V and J ends were trimmed by 1 base and 6 bases, with 10 bases remaining between them. CDR3 coding DNA: TGCGCCAGCAGCTTGTTAGTCGGTGCTGAAGCTTTCTTT. Amino acid sequence: CASSLLVGAEAFF.

For the CDR3, the DNA is TGTGCCAGCCACTGGGCCGACAGCTACGAGCAGTACTTC. As protein: CASHWADSYEQYF. The chain has TRBV28 and TRBJ2-7; a weak D match, TRBD1 (5 bases). The CDR3 runs to 13 residues. Trimming shortened V by 8 bases and J by 3 bases, and 14 bases separated the two germline ends. Per the germline V gene, CDR1 is MDHEN and CDR2 is SYDVKM.

The J gene is TRBJ2-7, the V gene TRBV29-1; maybe TRBD2 (5 bases). V lost 0 bases and J lost 0, with 6 bases in between. The V gene's germline CDR1 is SQVTM and CDR2 ANQGSEA. This CDR3 comprises 13 residues. CDR3 sequence reads: CSVEDGSSYEQYF. CDR3 nucleotides: TGCAGCGTTGAAGATGGGAGCTCCTACGAGCAGTACTTC.

Only a few counts were recorded for this clone. The V gene is TRBV10-3, the J gene TRBJ2-7, with a weak D call TRBD1 (6 bases). The CDR3 loop spans 17 amino acids. The V gene's germline CDR1 is ENHRY and CDR2 SYGVKD. Trimming removed 0 bases from V and 2 bases from J, with 17 bases in between. The CDR3 DNA is TGTGCCATCAGTGAGTCTTTGGGTACAGGGAGTACCTACGAGCAGTACTTC. Translation: CAISESLGTGSTYEQYF.

This sequence joins TRBV27 and TRBJ2-7; D uncertain. Between the trimmed V and J ends, which lost 10 bases and 5 bases, there was a span of 21 bases. The CDR3 extends over 14 amino acids. CDR1 is MNHEY, CDR2 SMNVEV, per germline (reference sequence). The CDR3 spells CATRPVSRAHEQYF. DNA for the CDR3: TGTGCCACCCGGCCCGTTTCGCGCGCCCACGAGCAGTACTTC.

This clone has a single count. The rearrangement uses TRBV7-9 and TRBJ2-5, with a weak D call TRBD1 (6 bases). Trimming shortened V by 5 bases and J by 1 base, and 14 bases separated the two germline ends. Germline CDR1 is SEHNR and CDR2 is FQNEAQ (reference sequence). The CDR3 is 15 amino acids. The CDR3 region has the DNA TGTGCCAGCAGCATACTGACAGGTGCCCAAGAGACCCAGTACTTC. This sequence encodes CASSILTGAQETQYF.

The chain recombines TRBV4-3 with TRBJ2-1, with no clear D. Trimming shortened V by 0 bases and J by 9 bases, and 18 bases separated the two germline ends. The CDR3 runs to 16 residues. Germline V gives CDR1 LGHNA, CDR2 YSLEER. The DNA of the CDR3 is TGCGCCAGCAGCCAAGATACCCACCCCTCTAGGGCTGAGCAGTTCTTC. Translation: CASSQDTHPSRAEQFF.

The gene calls are TRBV29-1 and TRBJ2-7; 8 bases map to TRBD2. The CDR3 loop spans 16 amino acids. Germline CDR1 is SQVTM and CDR2 is ANQGSEA. The J segment lost 6 bases and the V segment lost 7 bases, leaving 20 bases of the junction unmatched. CDR3: CSATIVAGIAGGEQYF. DNA for the CDR3: TGCAGCGCAACAATCGTAGCGGGAATTGCGGGTGGCGAGCAGTACTTC.

The gene calls are TRBV2 and TRBJ1-6; D is undetermined. Trimming removed 8 bases at V and 7 bases at J, with 9 bases between. Germline V gene data show CDR1 as SNHLY and CDR2 as FYNNEI. The CDR3 has 12 amino acids. CDR3 DNA: TGTGCCAGCTCCACCCGCAATTCACCCCTCCACTTT. It is translated as CASSTRNSPLHF.

This clone was detected a few times. The rearrangement uses TRBV28 and TRBJ1-2; 7 nucleotides align to TRBD1. There are 13 residues in the CDR3. V shed 7 bases and J 4 bases; nucleotides not matched to a gene: 6. Germline lookup yields CDR1 MDHEN and CDR2 SYDVKM. This CDR3 is CASISGGGYGYTF. The CDR3 bases are TGTGCCAGCATCTCAGGGGGGGGCTATGGCTACACCTTC.

This clone has just a few counts. The gene calls are TRBV30 and TRBJ2-3; maybe TRBD2 (6 bases). Germline CDR1 and CDR2: GTSNPN and SVGIG (reference sequence). V lost 0 bases and J lost 9, with 13 bases in between. The CDR3 totals 13 residues. The CDR3 is CAWSVRGGRTQYF. The CDR3 bases are TGTGCCTGGAGTGTACGGGGAGGTCGGACGCAGTATTTT. Variable domain in full (rest from reference TRBV30 and TRBJ2-3): SQTIHQWPATLVQPVGSPLSLECTVEGTSNPNLYWYRQAAGRGLQLLFYSVGIGQISSEVPQNLSASRPQDRQFILSSKKLLLSDSGFYLCAWSVRGGRTQYFGPGTRLTVL.

The J gene is TRBJ2-2, the V gene TRBV2; D remains unclear. Trimming took 8 bases from V and 2 from J, leaving 12 bases between them. Per the germline V gene, CDR1 is SNHLY and CDR2 is FYNNEI. The CDR3 totals 14 residues. The CDR3 loop reads CASGYLENTGELFF. The CDR3 DNA reads as TGTGCCAGCGGCTACCTAGAAAACACCGGGGAGCTGTTTTTT.

V and J are TRBV7-9 and TRBJ1-2, with D possibly being TRBD1 (5 bases). This CDR3 contains 12 residues. Trimming removed 0 bases at V and 11 bases at J, with 10 bases between. The germline gives CDR1 SEHNR, CDR2 FQNEAQ (reference sequence). The CDR3 is CASSLAGTTYTF. CDR3 sequence (DNA): TGTGCCAGCAGCTTAGCCGGGACTACTTACACCTTC.